The 25 T cell receptor beta chains listed next were all sequenced from one sample in a study of technical replicates of blood from a few donors. Repertoires were generated with immunoSEQ multiplex PCR, while TCRdb's copy carries only in-frame clones and drops some. The sample includes approximately 88,000 clones, about 96% of them seen just once. Sequencing was carried out using T cells isolated from PBMCs. The receptors come from a human donor in good health.

This sequence joins TRBV2 and TRBJ2-1; 10 positions match TRBD2. Germline CDR1 SNHLY, CDR2 FYNNEI. Unmatched junction bases numbered 4, after V lost 0 bases and J lost 8 bases. The CDR3 is 15 amino acids. The chain's CDR3 is CASSEAASGSHEQFF. As DNA, the CDR3 is TGTGCCAGCAGTGAAGCGGCTAGCGGGAGCCATGAGCAGTTCTTC.

This clone was found once. This chain links TRBV19 with TRBJ1-5; no reliable D call. The CDR3 runs 10 residues. The V gene's germline CDR1 is LNHDA and CDR2 SQIVND (reference sequence). Between the trimmed V and J ends, which lost 7 bases and 7 bases, there was a span of 5 bases. The chain's CDR3 is CASNRQPQHF. CDR3 DNA sequence: TGTGCCAGTAATCGGCAGCCCCAGCATTTT. Full variable domain (remainder filled in from reference TRBV19 and TRBJ1-5): DGGITQSPKYLFRKEGQNVTLSCEQNLNHDAMYWYRQDPGQGLRLIYYSQIVNDFQKGDIAEGYSVSREKKESFPLTVTSAQKNPTAFYLCASNRQPQHFGDGTRLSIL.

The chain recombines TRBV30 with TRBJ2-7; D is perhaps TRBD1 (6 bases). The V gene lost 3 bases and the J gene lost 5 bases, with 11 bases spanning the gap. Per germline, CDR1 GTSNPN and CDR2 SVGIG (reference sequence). The CDR3 has 12 residues. This CDR3 is CAWRDREDEQYF. In DNA, the CDR3 is TGTGCCTGGAGGGACAGAGAGGACGAGCAGTACTTC. Combining the CDR3 with reference TRBV30 and TRBJ2-7 gives the whole variable domain SQTIHQWPATLVQPVGSPLSLECTVEGTSNPNLYWYRQAAGRGLQLLFYSVGIGQISSEVPQNLSASRPQDRQFILSSKKLLLSDSGFYLCAWRDREDEQYFGPGTRLTVT.

The rearrangement joins TRBV19 to TRBJ2-4; D may be TRBD1 (5 bases). Trimming stripped 1 base from V and 3 bases from J, with 7 bases between. The CDR3 extends over 14 amino acids. In germline, CDR1 is LNHDA, CDR2 SQIVND (reference sequence). The CDR3 here is CASSIAQGKNIQYF. CDR3 bases: TGTGCCAGTAGTATAGCCCAGGGCAAAAACATTCAGTACTTC. Combining the CDR3 with reference TRBV19 and TRBJ2-4 gives the whole variable domain DGGITQSPKYLFRKEGQNVTLSCEQNLNHDAMYWYRQDPGQGLRLIYYSQIVNDFQKGDIAEGYSVSREKKESFPLTVTSAQKNPTAFYLCASSIAQGKNIQYFGAGTRLSVL.

The rearrangement uses TRBV9 and TRBJ1-1; D ambiguous. V lost 3 bases and J 4 bases, leaving 16 bases between the germline ends. The CDR3 runs to 15 residues. Germline V gene data show CDR1 as SGDLS and CDR2 as YYNGEE. The CDR3 loop reads CASSEKAREITEAFF. The CDR3 nucleotides read TGTGCCAGCAGCGAGAAGGCCCGGGAGATCACTGAAGCTTTCTTT.

V is TRBV13 and J is TRBJ1-4, with D tentatively TRBD1 (6 bases). This CDR3 contains 16 residues. Per germline, CDR1 PRHDT and CDR2 FYEKMQ (reference sequence). The germline V and J ends were trimmed by 3 bases and 3 bases, with 14 bases remaining between them. The CDR3 sequence: CASSFWQGPANEKLFF. Written as DNA, the CDR3 is TGTGCCAGCAGCTTCTGGCAGGGGCCGGCTAATGAAAAACTGTTTTTT.

The chain couples TRBV10-3 to TRBJ1-2; 7 bases agree with TRBD1. Germline lookup yields CDR1 ENHRY and CDR2 SYGVKD. The CDR3 sequence is 13 residues long. V gave up 8 bases and J gave up 4 bases; unmatched junction bases: 7. CDR3 region: CAIPTGLGYGYTF. The DNA for the CDR3 is TGTGCCATCCCGACAGGGTTAGGCTATGGCTACACCTTC.

The chain joins TRBV7-9 to TRBJ2-3; the match to TRBD1 covers 7 bases. Looked up from germline, CDR1 is SEHNR and CDR2 is FQNEAQ (reference sequence). The J segment lost 2 bases and the V segment lost 9 bases, leaving 11 bases of the junction unmatched. There are 15 residues in the CDR3. The CDR3 DNA is TGTGCCAGTGATCCCGAGGGACAGACCACAGATACGCAGTATTTT. As protein: CASDPEGQTTDTQYF.

The chain combines TRBV30 with TRBJ2-7; 13 positions match TRBD2. The CDR3 has 16 residues. Germline V CDR1 and CDR2: GTSNPN, SVGIG (reference sequence). Unmatched junction bases numbered 10, after V lost 3 bases and J lost 5 bases. Here the CDR3 DNA reads TGTGCCTGGAGCGTTAAGGGACTAGCGGGGATCAACGAGCAGTACTTC. It yields the protein CAWSVKGLAGINEQYF. Full variable domain (rest looked up from reference TRBV30 and TRBJ2-7): SQTIHQWPATLVQPVGSPLSLECTVEGTSNPNLYWYRQAAGRGLQLLFYSVGIGQISSEVPQNLSASRPQDRQFILSSKKLLLSDSGFYLCAWSVKGLAGINEQYFGPGTRLTVT.

The rearrangement joins TRBV7-2 to TRBJ2-2, with unresolved D. CDR1 and CDR2 (germline): SGHTA, FQGNSA. This CDR3 is 15 amino acids long. Trimming removed 4 bases from V and 5 bases from J, with 14 bases in between. CDR3 sequence (DNA): TGTGCCAGCAGCTCATTCCCGGAGACTACCGGGGAGCTGTTTTTT. This translates into CASSSFPETTGELFF.

This chain joins TRBV18 and TRBJ2-1; TRBD2 matches at 7 bases. The germline V gene has CDR1 KGHSH and CDR2 LQKENI. The CDR3 runs 16 residues. The V segment lost 2 bases and the J segment 0 bases; nucleotides outside the gene matches: 4. The CDR3 coding sequence is TGTGCCAGCTCACCAGGGGCTAGCGGCTCCTACAATGAGCAGTTCTTC. Translating it yields CASSPGASGSYNEQFF. Full variable domain (outside the CDR3, taken from reference TRBV18 and TRBJ2-1): NAGVMQNPRHLVRRRGQEARLRCSPMKGHSHVYWYRQLPEEGLKFMVYLQKENIIDESGMPKERFSAEFPKEGPSILRIQQVVRGDSAAYFCASSPGASGSYNEQFFGPGTRLTVL.

The chain has TRBV5-1 and TRBJ2-3; 9 bases map to TRBD1. Germline trimming cut 2 bases from V and 7 bases from J; bases unmatched to any gene: 14. Germline assignment: CDR1 SGHRS and CDR2 YFSETQ. There are 17 residues in the CDR3. The chain's CDR3 is CASSLRVSGQGQHTQYF. Here the CDR3 DNA reads TGCGCCAGCAGCTTAAGAGTTTCGGGACAGGGCCAACATACGCAGTATTTT.

The CDR3 loop reads CASSQGARTNEQFF. CDR3 in DNA: TGTGCCAGCTCACAGGGGGCGAGAACGAATGAGCAGTTCTTC. The chain is built from TRBV18 and TRBJ2-1; 7 bases agree with TRBD1. The CDR3 is made up of 14 amino acids. Germline CDR1 and CDR2: KGHSH and LQKENI. Trimming cost V 4 bases and J 7 bases; bases outside gene matches: 7.

The J gene is TRBJ2-7, the V gene TRBV27; 8 bases fit TRBD2. V was clipped by 8 bases and J by 0 bases; unmatched bases: 3. Germline V gives CDR1 MNHEY, CDR2 SMNVEV (reference sequence). The CDR3 consists of 13 residues. CDR3 loop: CASRGGSSYEQYF. The CDR3 DNA sequence: TGTGCCAGCCGGGGGGGGAGCTCCTACGAGCAGTACTTC.

CDR3 sequence: CASSTGELVFPQHF. CDR3 in DNA: TGTGCCAGTAGTACGGGGGAATTGGTATTCCCCCAGCATTTT. The chain carries TRBV19 and TRBJ1-5; D perhaps matches TRBD1 (5 bases). Germline lookup yields CDR1 LNHDA and CDR2 SQIVND (reference sequence). Trimming removed 4 bases at V and 10 bases at J, with 17 bases between. This CDR3 comprises 14 residues.

The genes are TRBV4-2 and TRBJ2-7; 11 bases agree with TRBD2. With 0 bases clipped from V and 3 bases from J, the junction kept 13 bases outside the gene matches. Germline V gene data show CDR1 as LGHNA and CDR2 as YNFKEQ. The CDR3 covers 19 residues. The CDR3 region has the DNA TGTGCCAGCAGCCAAGATCGGTGGTCTAGCGGGAGGCAAATCTACGAGCAGTACTTC. This codes for CASSQDRWSSGRQIYEQYF.

For the CDR3, the DNA is TGCGCCAGCAGCCAAGATGCGGGAGTCAAGGATGAGCAGTTCTTC. Translated: CASSQDAGVKDEQFF. The chain links TRBV4-1 to TRBJ2-1; 7 positions agree with TRBD2. This CDR3 comprises 15 residues. CDR1 is MGHRA and CDR2 is YSYEKL in the germline V gene. Trimming at V came to 0 bases and at J to 8 bases, leaving 7 bases not matched to a gene.

The J gene is TRBJ1-1, the V gene TRBV11-2; D ambiguous. Germline loops: CDR1 SGHAT, CDR2 FQNNGV. The CDR3 consists of 15 residues. Trimming removed 1 base at V and 8 bases at J, with 17 bases between. This chain's CDR3 is CASSLVALTAREAFF. CDR3 in DNA: TGTGCCAGCAGCTTAGTGGCCCTTACAGCCCGAGAAGCTTTCTTT.

V is TRBV25-1 and J is TRBJ1-4, with D uncertain. The V and J ends lost 4 bases and 7 bases respectively, with 16 bases between them. The CDR3 consists of 15 residues. The germline CDR1 and CDR2 sequences are MGHDK and SYGVNS. The CDR3 region has the DNA TGTGCCAGCAGTGCCGCTTGGCAGGAACGTGAAAAACTGTTTTTT. Translating it yields CASSAAWQEREKLFF.

The chain is built from TRBV9 and TRBJ1-1, with TRBD1 matching over 8 bases. Germline-derived CDR1 and CDR2 are SGDLS and YYNGEE. Germline trimming cut 0 bases from V and 3 bases from J; bases unmatched to any gene: 4. There are 15 residues in the CDR3. CDR3 region: CASSVGGQVYTEAFF. The CDR3 bases are TGTGCCAGCAGCGTAGGGGGACAGGTTTACACTGAAGCTTTCTTT.

This chain links TRBV28 with TRBJ1-1; D might be TRBD1 (6 bases). The V gene's germline CDR1 is MDHEN and CDR2 SYDVKM. V was cut by 6 bases and J by 2 bases, with 10 bases left in between. This CDR3 spans 13 amino acids. In DNA, the CDR3 is TGTGCCAGCAGCTACAGGGAAAACACTGAAGCTTTCTTT. Amino acids: CASSYRENTEAFF.

The rearrangement joins TRBV28 to TRBJ2-7; D gene ambiguous. Trimming took 4 bases from V and 0 from J, leaving 10 bases between them. Germline values: CDR1 MDHEN, CDR2 SYDVKM. The CDR3 runs 14 residues. CDR3 protein: CASSSTVFSYEQYF. The CDR3, as DNA: TGTGCCAGCAGTTCCACAGTGTTCTCCTACGAGCAGTACTTC.

The V and J genes are TRBV11-2 and TRBJ2-1; 7 bases fit TRBD1. CDR1 and CDR2 (germline): SGHAT, FQNNGV. V lost 1 base, J lost 4 bases, and 4 bases stayed unmatched. This CDR3 spans 15 amino acids. The CDR3 sequence is CASSLGQGGYNEQFF. Written as DNA, the CDR3 is TGTGCCAGCAGCTTAGGACAGGGTGGGTACAATGAGCAGTTCTTC. Using reference TRBV11-2 and TRBJ2-1 for the parts outside the CDR3, the full variable domain is EAGVAQSPRYKIIEKRQSVAFWCNPISGHATLYWYQQILGQGPKLLIQFQNNGVVDDSQLPKDRFSAERLKGVDSTLKIQPAKLEDSAVYLCASSLGQGGYNEQFFGPGTRLTVL.

The chain has TRBV10-3 and TRBJ1-2; D unclear. V was shortened by 0 bases and J by 2 bases, with 7 bases between the two germline ends. Germline V gene data show CDR1 as ENHRY and CDR2 as SYGVKD. The CDR3 consists of 14 residues. The CDR3 DNA follows: TGTGCCATCAGTGAGTCCGTATTAAACTATGGCTACACCTTC. Translation gives CAISESVLNYGYTF.

V usage is TRBV5-6 and J usage is TRBJ1-2; perhaps TRBD1 as D (6 bases). Trimming pared 4 bases from V and 3 bases from J, leaving 10 bases between. The CDR3 covers 13 residues. Looked up from germline, CDR1 is SGHDT and CDR2 is YYEEEE. The CDR3 region is CASSPGAYYGYTF. The CDR3 nucleotides read TGTGCCAGCAGCCCAGGGGCGTACTATGGCTACACCTTC.